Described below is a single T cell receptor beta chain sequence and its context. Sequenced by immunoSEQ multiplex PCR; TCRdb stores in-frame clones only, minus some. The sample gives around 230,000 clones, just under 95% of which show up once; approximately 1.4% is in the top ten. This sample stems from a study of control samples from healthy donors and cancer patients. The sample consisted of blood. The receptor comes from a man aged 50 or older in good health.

Here the CDR3 reads CASSWDRAEAFF. DNA for the CDR3: TGTGCCAGCAGCTGGGACAGGGCTGAAGCTTTCTTT. This rearrangement joins TRBV6-6 to TRBJ1-1; 9 bases fit TRBD1. Germline V gives CDR1 MNHNY, CDR2 SVGAGI (reference sequence). CDR3 size: 12 residues. Unmatched junction bases numbered 2, after V lost 6 bases and J lost 6 bases.